These 10 T cell receptor beta chains share one sample of origin, sequenced in a study of beta chain features in type 1 diabetes. Expressed TCRB transcripts got sequenced, as all isolated RNA was reverse transcribed. The method was immunoSEQ multiplex PCR; TCRdb's version includes in-frame clones alone and lacks a portion of them. The table records around 280,000 clones, about 8% of them present only once. The sample taken for sequencing was central memory CD4+ T cells from blood. The receptors come from a woman in her late teens or twenties in good health.

This clone was found a few times. This rearrangement joins TRBV5-4 to TRBJ1-2; TRBD1 matches at 11 bases. There are 16 residues in the CDR3. CDR1 is SGHNT, CDR2 YYREEE, per germline (reference sequence). The trim removed 3 bases at V and 4 bases at J, leaving 8 bases unmatched. CDR3 coding DNA: TGTGCCAGCAGCTCTGGGACAGGGGGATCCCTCTATGGCTACACCTTC. Translation: CASSSGTGGSLYGYTF.

The rearrangement joins TRBV7-9 to TRBJ2-6; D may be TRBD1 (7 bases). Per the germline V gene, CDR1 is SEHNR and CDR2 is FQNEAQ (reference sequence). V lost 4 bases, J lost 1 base, and 11 bases lay in between. The CDR3 spans 16 residues. This CDR3 is CASSSQGRSGANVLTF. Written as DNA, the CDR3 is TGTGCCAGCAGCTCACAGGGGAGGTCTGGGGCCAACGTCCTGACTTTC. Looking up the rest from reference TRBV7-9 and TRBJ2-6 gives the full variable domain: DTGVSQNPRHKITKRGQNVTFRCDPISEHNRLYWYRQTLGQGPEFLTYFQNEAQLEKSRLLSDRFSAERPKGSFSTLEIQRTEQGDSAMYLCASSSQGRSGANVLTFGAGSRLTVL.

This clone was detected only a few times. The chain has TRBV1 and TRBJ2-2; TRBD2, as called in the table, went unchecked against the DNA. TRBV1 is reported as a pseudogene. This CDR3 is 17 amino acids long. The CDR3 loop reads CTSSQDLGLAFTGELFF. The CDR3 DNA follows: TGCACCAGCAGCCAAGATTTGGGACTAGCATTCACCGGGGAGCTGTTTTTT.

This chain links TRBV27 with TRBJ1-2, with 9 bases fitting TRBD1. The CDR3 length is 12 residues. With V trimmed by 6 bases and J by 7 bases, 3 bases remained unmatched. Germline V gene sequence: CDR1 MNHEY, CDR2 SMNVEV (reference sequence). In DNA form, the CDR3 reads TGTGCCAGCAGAGGGACAGGGACTGGCTACACCTTC. This encodes CASRGTGTGYTF.

In its sample, this clone was seen a few times. V is TRBV29-1 and J is TRBJ2-5; TRBD2 is a possible D gene (6 bases). Between the trimmed V and J ends, which lost 6 bases and 2 bases, there was a span of 16 bases. Germline V gene data show CDR1 as SQVTM and CDR2 as ANQGSEA. CDR3 size: 14 residues. The CDR3 nucleotides read TGCAGCGTGAGACTAGTACGACGACAAGAGACCCAGTACTTC. Translation gives CSVRLVRRQETQYF.

The sample holds a few counts of this clone. This rearrangement joins TRBV18 to TRBJ2-7; no definite D call. The germline gives CDR1 KGHSH, CDR2 LQKENI. This CDR3 region has 15 residues. Trimming took off 0 bases at V and 0 bases at J, with 9 bases between the two ends. CDR3 sequence (DNA): TGTGCCAGCTCACCACCCTCCTCAAGCTCCTACGAGCAGTACTTC. This sequence encodes CASSPPSSSSYEQYF.

The V and J genes are TRBV7-2 and TRBJ1-6; 7 bases are shared with TRBD1. This CDR3 spans 15 amino acids. Per germline, CDR1 SGHTA and CDR2 FQGNSA. J gave up 5 bases and V 4 bases, and 5 bases lay outside the gene matches. The CDR3 DNA follows: TGTGCCAGCAGCTCCCGAGGGACAGATAATTCACCCCTCCACTTT. Its translation: CASSSRGTDNSPLHF.

This clone came up a few times. The chain recombines TRBV28 with TRBJ1-5, with unresolved D. CDR1 and CDR2 (germline): MDHEN, SYDVKM. The CDR3 has 15 residues. The ends were cut back, 6 bases at V and 2 bases at J, with 14 bases in the middle. The CDR3 reads CASSRHGVGNQPQHF. The DNA for the CDR3 is TGTGCCAGCAGCCGCCACGGGGTGGGCAATCAGCCCCAGCATTTT.

The CDR3 DNA reads TGTGCTAGTGGTTTTGCAGGGTGGGAGACCCAGTACTTC. This gives the protein CASGFAGWETQYF. This chain links TRBV12-5 with TRBJ2-5; possibly TRBD1 for D (5 bases). Per germline, CDR1 LGHNT and CDR2 FRNRAP. V was trimmed by 3 bases and J by 5 bases, leaving 10 bases between them. The CDR3 extends over 13 amino acids. The whole variable domain, filled in from reference TRBV12-5 and TRBJ2-5, reads DARVTQTPRHKVTEMGQEVTMRCQPILGHNTVFWYRQTMMQGLELLAYFRNRAPLDDSGMPKDRFSAEMPDATLATLKIQPSEPRDSAVYFCASGFAGWETQYFGPGTRLLVL.

This rearrangement joins TRBV4-2 to TRBJ2-3, with D unclear. V dropped 3 bases and J dropped 3 bases, with 10 bases sitting between them. CDR3 length equals 14 residues. Germline-derived CDR1 and CDR2 are LGHNA and YNFKEQ. In nucleotides, the CDR3 is TGTGCCAGCAGCCAGTCGGGTCGAACAGATACGCAGTATTTT. Translating it yields CASSQSGRTDTQYF.